This TCR beta chain was found in a study of OX40 agonist ivuxolimab in advanced cancers. Overall study: While on treatment, patients had intravenous ivuxolimab at 0.01 to 10 mg/kg every 2 weeks. Regarding the study as a whole: The 0.1-3.0 mg/kg partial responders had among the lowest clonal expansion. Circulating CD4+ and CD8+ T cells showed clonal expansion by week 6 at 0.1 to 3.0 mg/kg.

Worth noting for this clone: The target antigen is unknown.

Germline CDR1 SGHNT, CDR2 YENEEA. CDR3 length equals 16 residues. Trimming removed 0 bases from V and 5 bases from J, with 16 bases in between. Blood got drawn at baseline, again on cycle 4 day 1, and then on cycle 7 day 1. TCRdb's table, derived via immunoSEQ multiplex PCR, lists solely in-frame clones and lacks some. Of tens of thousands of clones in the sample, roughly 80% were seen once. The rearrangement uses TRBV11-3 and TRBJ1-2; D not resolved. Sequences were derived from CD4+ or CD8+ T cells sorted from blood, sampled in a trial of the OX40 agonist ivuxolimab. This receptor was obtained from an adult with an advanced solid tumor such as melanoma, head and neck, liver or kidney cancer. The CDR3 nucleotides are TGTGCCAGCAGCTTAGACCTATCCGGGATACAATATGGCTACACCTTC. Its translation is CASSLDLSGIQYGYTF.